The 32 T cell receptor beta chains presented below share a single source sample, sequenced in a study of T cell clones after liver transplantation. Their antigens remain unidentified. Clones were sequenced by immunoSEQ multiplex PCR, and TCRdb holds only the in-frame ones, with some missing. The table shows roughly 4,800 clones, with 27% occurring only once. Sequencing of dividing CFSE-low cells from the MLR defined alloreactive TCRbeta sequences. Sequenced sample: CD4+ T cells from cultured PBMCs. The receptors originated from a human patient who received a liver transplant. Some T cells could come from the graft donor.

This chain joins TRBV27 and TRBJ2-7, with TRBD2 as a possible D gene (6 bases). This CDR3 is 15 amino acids long. The V end was cut by 6 bases, the J end by 4 bases, with 19 bases between. The germline CDR1 and CDR2 sequences are MNHEY and SMNVEV (reference sequence). This CDR3 is CASRNLPGSGYEQYF. CDR3 coding DNA: TGTGCCAGCAGAAACCTTCCAGGGAGCGGGTACGAGCAGTACTTC.

Only a few counts were recorded for this clone. The V call is TRBV6-1, the J call TRBJ2-5; 9 nucleotides match TRBD2. With V trimmed by 2 bases and J by 5 bases, 9 bases remained unmatched. The CDR3 runs 16 residues. Germline CDR1 MNHNS, CDR2 SASEGT. As DNA, the CDR3 is TGTGCCAGCAGTGAATATATAGCGGGAGTAAAGGAGACCCAGTACTTC. It encodes CASSEYIAGVKETQYF.

This clone was counted between two and nine times. V is TRBV5-4 and J is TRBJ2-5; TRBD2 matches 9 bases. V gave up 4 bases and J gave up 3 bases; unmatched junction bases: 10. Germline assignment: CDR1 SGHNT and CDR2 YYREEE (reference sequence). The CDR3 has 16 residues. The DNA of the CDR3 is TGTGCCAGCAGCCCAAAGTATCTAGCGGGGAAAGAGACCCAGTACTTC. The encoded protein is CASSPKYLAGKETQYF. The full variable domain, its missing parts supplied by reference TRBV5-4 and TRBJ2-5, is ETGVTQSPTHLIKTRGQQVTLRCSSQSGHNTVSWYQQALGQGPQFIFQYYREEENGRGNFPPRFSGLQFPNYSSELNVNALELDDSALYLCASSPKYLAGKETQYFGPGTRLLVL.

This clone is categorized as medium-sized. This chain uses TRBV6-5 with TRBJ2-7; the match to TRBD2 covers 9 bases. Germline trimming cut 0 bases from V and 6 bases from J; bases unmatched to any gene: 3. From germline, CDR1 is MNHEY and CDR2 SVGAGI. The CDR3 length is 14 residues. CDR3 protein: CASSYSAGGPEQYF. In nucleotides, the CDR3 is TGTGCCAGCAGTTACTCGGCGGGGGGGCCCGAGCAGTACTTC.

The chain recombines TRBV5-1 with TRBJ1-1, with TRBD1 matching over 12 bases. CDR3 length: 15 residues. Germline assignment: CDR1 SGHRS and CDR2 YFSETQ. The V gene end was trimmed by 3 bases and the J gene end by 3 bases; junction bases not matched to a gene: 3. Here the CDR3 DNA reads TGCGCCAGCAGCTCTGGGACAGGGGGCTACACTGAAGCTTTCTTT. It codes for CASSSGTGGYTEAFF.

This clone turned up a few times. Given a far larger clone just one base away, this is likely a sequencing read error. The genes are TRBV18 and TRBJ2-5; 7 bases are shared with TRBD2. The CDR3 spans 14 residues. Per germline, CDR1 KGHSH and CDR2 LQKENI. The ends lost 4 bases at V and 3 bases at J; junction bases unmatched: 5. The CDR3 sequence is CASSRLAVEETQYF. The DNA for the CDR3 is TGTGCCAGCTCACGGCTAGCGGTAGAAGAGACCCAGTACTTC.

This clone appeared a few times. The V gene is TRBV4-3, the J gene TRBJ1-6; D remains ambiguous. The CDR3 length is 14 residues. Trimming removed 0 bases at V and 8 bases at J, with 8 bases between. Per germline, CDR1 LGHNA and CDR2 YSLEER. Here the CDR3 reads CASSQETRDSPLHF. The CDR3 bases are TGCGCCAGCAGCCAAGAGACCCGGGATTCACCCCTCCACTTT.

Only a few counts were recorded for this clone. J is TRBJ2-3 and V is TRBV2; D gene uncertain. V was pared by 5 bases and J by 4 bases, with 7 bases between. This CDR3 has 12 amino acids. Germline values: CDR1 SNHLY, CDR2 FYNNEI. The CDR3 protein is CASSLDADTQYF. DNA of the CDR3: TGTGCCAGCAGTTTAGACGCAGATACGCAGTATTTT.

The rearrangement uses TRBV7-3 and TRBJ2-5; 14 nucleotides match TRBD2. The CDR3 consists of 20 residues. V trimming: 2 bases; J trimming: 2 bases; junction bases outside the gene matches: 13. Germline-derived CDR1 and CDR2 are SGHTA and FQGTGA. CDR3 nucleotides: TGTGCCAGCAGCTTAGCCTTGGGGACTAGCGGGAGAACGCTACAAGAGACCCAGTACTTC. Translating it yields CASSLALGTSGRTLQETQYF.

This sequence joins TRBV7-9 and TRBJ2-7; weak D call: TRBD2 (5 bases). Germline V lookup: CDR1 SEHNR, CDR2 FQNEAQ (reference sequence). The CDR3 spans 13 residues. The germline V and J ends were trimmed by 2 bases and 0 bases, with 5 bases remaining between them. In DNA, the CDR3 is TGTGCCAGCAGCTTACGGGGCTCCTACGAGCAGTACTTC. Its translation: CASSLRGSYEQYF.

This clone was counted a few times. Written as DNA, the CDR3 is TGTGCCAGCAGCTCGGCTGTTCCTAACACCGGGGAGCTGTTTTTT. This gives the protein CASSSAVPNTGELFF. V is TRBV6-5 and J is TRBJ2-2, with unresolved D. V was clipped by 6 bases and J by 2 bases, with 13 bases between them. CDR3 size: 15 residues. Looked up from germline, CDR1 is MNHEY and CDR2 is SVGAGI.

The chain uses TRBV18 and TRBJ2-3, with a possible D match to TRBD2 (6 bases). V was shortened by 8 bases and J by 3 bases, with 15 bases between the two germline ends. The CDR3 totals 14 residues. The V gene's germline CDR1 is KGHSH and CDR2 LQKENI. The CDR3 bases are TGTGCCAGCCGACCGGGGGTGGCAACAGATACGCAGTATTTT. This encodes CASRPGVATDTQYF. The full variable domain, completed using reference TRBV18 and TRBJ2-3, is NAGVMQNPRHLVRRRGQEARLRCSPMKGHSHVYWYRQLPEEGLKFMVYLQKENIIDESGMPKERFSAEFPKEGPSILRIQQVVRGDSAAYFCASRPGVATDTQYFGPGTRLTVL.

The gene calls are TRBV5-4 and TRBJ2-7; tentative D call: TRBD1 (6 bases). Germline V gene data show CDR1 as SGHNT and CDR2 as YYREEE (reference sequence). Trimming removed 8 bases at V and 2 bases at J, with 17 bases between. This CDR3 is built from 14 residues. CDR3 loop: CASFAPGQAYEQYF. As DNA, the CDR3 is TGTGCCAGTTTTGCTCCGGGACAAGCCTACGAGCAGTACTTC.

This clone was seen a handful of times. The chain couples TRBV25-1 to TRBJ2-3; TRBD1 matches at 7 bases. The germline V gene encodes CDR1 MGHDK and CDR2 SYGVNS. V lost 2 bases to trimming and J lost 4 bases; unmatched junction nucleotides: 12. The CDR3 length is 17 residues. DNA of the CDR3: TGTGCCAGCAGTGAACGTAGGTGGTCAGGGGGAGCAGATACGCAGTATTTT. Protein: CASSERRWSGGADTQYF.

As regards this clone: A read error is likely here: a far larger clone is one base away. Other DNA variants within this sample encode the same CDR3. The chain recombines TRBV18 with TRBJ2-5, with 10 bases lining up with TRBD2. This CDR3 region has 14 residues. The germline CDR1 and CDR2 sequences are KGHSH and LQKENI. The ends lost 4 bases at V and 3 bases at J; junction bases unmatched: 2. The CDR3 DNA reads as TGTGCCAGCTCACGTCTAGCGGGAGAAGAGACCCAGTACTTC. Residues: CASSRLAGEETQYF.

This chain joins TRBV5-3 and TRBJ1-2; 7 nucleotides line up with TRBD1. TRBV5-3 counts as an open reading frame of uncertain function. Trimming at V came to 2 bases and at J to 6 bases, leaving 7 bases not matched to a gene. This CDR3 comprises 14 residues. Written as DNA, the CDR3 is TGTGCCAGAAGCTTTAACAGGGGTGGCCATGGCTACACCTTC. The encoded protein is CARSFNRGGHGYTF.

This clone has more than one count but fewer than ten. The chain combines TRBV29-1 with TRBJ1-5, with D possibly TRBD1 on 5 matching bases. The CDR3 covers 13 residues. V shed 3 bases and J shed 7 bases, with 13 bases lying between them. Germline V gene sequence: CDR1 SQVTM, CDR2 ANQGSEA. This chain's CDR3 is CSVDGGAGQPQHF. CDR3 bases: TGCAGCGTTGATGGAGGGGCTGGACAGCCCCAGCATTTT.

The chain has TRBV5-1 and TRBJ2-3; 12 nucleotides agree with TRBD2. This CDR3 comprises 16 residues. Germline assignment: CDR1 SGHRS and CDR2 YFSETQ. Germline trimming cut 0 bases from V and 8 bases from J; bases unmatched to any gene: 7. DNA for the CDR3: TGCGCCAGCAGCTTGGGGAGACTAGCGGGAGCGGGTACGCAGTATTTT. Translation gives CASSLGRLAGAGTQYF.

In nucleotides, the CDR3 is TGTGCCAGCAGCTTGGGCGCGACGGCATTCTACGAGCAGTACTTC. Its protein is CASSLGATAFYEQYF. The rearrangement joins TRBV7-9 to TRBJ2-7; unclear D gene. Germline-derived CDR1 and CDR2 are SEHNR and FQNEAQ (reference sequence). Trimming left V 3 bases short and J 3 bases short, with 15 bases between. The CDR3 is 15 amino acids.

The CDR3 is CASSLLPGRYSNQPQHF. The CDR3 DNA sequence: TGTGCCAGCAGCTTACTACCCGGAAGATATAGCAATCAGCCCCAGCATTTT. The V and J genes are TRBV7-2 and TRBJ1-5, with D uncertain. V was pared by 2 bases and J by 0 bases, with 14 bases between. The CDR3 is 17 residues long. Germline values: CDR1 SGHTA, CDR2 FQGNSA. Complete variable domain (other parts from reference TRBV7-2 and TRBJ1-5): GAGVSQSPSNKVTEKGKDVELRCDPISGHTALYWYRQSLGQGLEFLIYFQGNSAPDKSGLPSDRFSAERTGGSVSTLTIQRTQQEDSAVYLCASSLLPGRYSNQPQHFGDGTRLSIL.

This clone is medium-sized in the sample. The rearrangement joins TRBV6-5 to TRBJ1-2; no clear D gene. This CDR3 comprises 13 residues. The V and J ends lost 6 bases and 6 bases respectively, with 14 bases between them. Germline V gives CDR1 MNHEY, CDR2 SVGAGI. Written as DNA, the CDR3 is TGTGCCAGCAGCCAAACTGGTGCCCATGGCTACACCTTC. It is translated as CASSQTGAHGYTF.

This chain joins TRBV7-2 and TRBJ2-1; D is unclear. The length of the CDR3 is 16 residues. CDR1 and CDR2 from the germline V gene are SGHTA and FQGNSA. Trimming removed 5 bases at V and 0 bases at J, with 14 bases between. CDR3 residues: CASSQGPSTSYNEQFF. The CDR3 DNA follows: TGTGCCAGCAGCCAAGGCCCCAGTACCTCCTACAATGAGCAGTTCTTC.

This clone was seen more than once but under ten times. J is TRBJ2-7 and V is TRBV6-1; D could derive from TRBD1 or TRBD2 (6 bases each). Germline V CDR1 and CDR2: MNHNS, SASEGT. The CDR3 loop spans 15 amino acids. V was shortened by 4 bases and J by 2 bases, with 15 bases between the two germline ends. The CDR3 loop reads CASSGGARSAYEQYF. CDR3 nucleotide sequence: TGTGCCAGCAGTGGGGGGGCCAGGTCAGCCTACGAGCAGTACTTC.

The chain joins TRBV9 to TRBJ2-7, with 7 bases that match TRBD1. The V gene end was trimmed by 4 bases and the J gene end by 2 bases; junction bases not matched to a gene: 6. The CDR3 length is 14 residues. The V gene's germline CDR1 is SGDLS and CDR2 YYNGEE. The CDR3 DNA is TGTGCCAGCAGCACCCGGGACAGAGCCTACGAGCAGTACTTC. This encodes CASSTRDRAYEQYF.

The rearrangement links TRBV5-5 to TRBJ2-5; tentative D call: TRBD2 (6 bases). Germline V gene data show CDR1 as SGHKS and CDR2 as YYEKEE (reference sequence). The CDR3 has 14 amino acids. V was shortened by 4 bases and J by 3 bases, with 13 bases between the two germline ends. The DNA of the CDR3 is TGTGCCAGCAGCCAGGACCCGGGGGAAGAGACCCAGTACTTC. Translating it yields CASSQDPGEETQYF.

Comment on this clone: A far larger clone is a single base away, which makes a read error likely. V usage is TRBV19 and J usage is TRBJ1-4, with D unresolved. Germline lookup yields CDR1 LNHDA and CDR2 SQIVND (reference sequence). This CDR3 has 13 residues. The CDR3 bases are TGTGCCGGTAGTATATACGGGAATGAAAAACTGTTTTTT. It codes for CAGSIYGNEKLFF.

Remarks on this clone: An end of the junction does not agree with germline; a read error may underlie this. The chain links TRBV4-2 to TRBJ2-1, with D unclear. CDR1 LGHNA and CDR2 YNFKEQ come from the germline V gene. The CDR3 length is 13 residues. DNA of the CDR3: TGTGCCAGCAGCCAAGGGATTTACAATGAGCAGCTCTTC. Amino acid sequence: CASSQGIYNEQLF.

This clone has just a few counts. CDR3 DNA sequence: TGTGCCAGCAGAGTAGGGCAGGGGTGGTATCAGCCCCAGCATTTT. It is translated as CASRVGQGWYQPQHF. The chain has TRBV28 and TRBJ1-5; perhaps TRBD1 as D (6 bases). Trimming stripped 6 bases from V and 5 bases from J, with 17 bases between. The germline V gene encodes CDR1 MDHEN and CDR2 SYDVKM. CDR3 length: 15 amino acids.

V usage is TRBV7-2 and J usage is TRBJ2-3; no firm D call. Trimming removed 2 bases from V and 2 bases from J, with 5 bases in between. Germline V gives CDR1 SGHTA, CDR2 FQGNSA. The CDR3 is 13 residues long. The DNA of the CDR3 is TGTGCCAGCAGCTTAATCCACACAGATACGCAGTATTTT. Translating it yields CASSLIHTDTQYF.

This chain links TRBV9 with TRBJ2-3; no clear D. The CDR3 covers 14 residues. Germline CDR1 is SGDLS and CDR2 is YYNGEE. Deletions cut 1 base from V and 4 bases from J, with 10 bases between. CDR3 in DNA: TGTGCCAGCAGCGTAACCCAGCACCCAGATACGCAGTATTTT. This gives the protein CASSVTQHPDTQYF.

This clone was counted between two and nine times. The J gene is TRBJ2-6, the V gene TRBV11-2; TRBD1 might be the D (6 bases). V was shortened by 6 bases and J by 4 bases, with 16 bases between the two germline ends. The germline gives CDR1 SGHAT, CDR2 FQNNGV. The CDR3 runs to 16 residues. The CDR3 nucleotides read TGTGCCAGCAGTCCTATTGGGGGCTCCGGGGCCAACGTCCTGACTTTC. It encodes CASSPIGGSGANVLTF.

V is TRBV7-2 and J is TRBJ2-4, with 7 bases aligning to TRBD1. This CDR3 contains 16 residues. Germline V lookup: CDR1 SGHTA, CDR2 FQGNSA. After removal of 5 bases from V and 3 bases from J, the junction contained 10 bases not matched to a gene. The CDR3 here is CASSPTGAFGKNIQYF. CDR3 in DNA: TGTGCCAGCAGCCCTACAGGGGCATTTGGCAAAAACATTCAGTACTTC. Complete variable domain (other parts from reference TRBV7-2 and TRBJ2-4): GAGVSQSPSNKVTEKGKDVELRCDPISGHTALYWYRQSLGQGLEFLIYFQGNSAPDKSGLPSDRFSAERTGGSVSTLTIQRTQQEDSAVYLCASSPTGAFGKNIQYFGAGTRLSVL.